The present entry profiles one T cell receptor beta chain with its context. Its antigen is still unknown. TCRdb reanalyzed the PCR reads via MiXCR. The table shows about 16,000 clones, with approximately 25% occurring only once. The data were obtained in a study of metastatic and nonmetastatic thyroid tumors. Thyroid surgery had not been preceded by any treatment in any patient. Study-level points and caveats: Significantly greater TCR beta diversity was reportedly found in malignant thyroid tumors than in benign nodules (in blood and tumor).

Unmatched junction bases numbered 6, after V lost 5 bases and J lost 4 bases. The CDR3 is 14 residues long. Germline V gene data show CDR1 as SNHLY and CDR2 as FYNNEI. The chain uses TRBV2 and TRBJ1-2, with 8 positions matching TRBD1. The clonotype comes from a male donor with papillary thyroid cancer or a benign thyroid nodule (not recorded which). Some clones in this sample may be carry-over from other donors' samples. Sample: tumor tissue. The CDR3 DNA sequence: TGTGCCAGCAGTCCTGACAGGGGTAGCTATGGCTACACCTTC. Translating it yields CASSPDRGSYGYTF.